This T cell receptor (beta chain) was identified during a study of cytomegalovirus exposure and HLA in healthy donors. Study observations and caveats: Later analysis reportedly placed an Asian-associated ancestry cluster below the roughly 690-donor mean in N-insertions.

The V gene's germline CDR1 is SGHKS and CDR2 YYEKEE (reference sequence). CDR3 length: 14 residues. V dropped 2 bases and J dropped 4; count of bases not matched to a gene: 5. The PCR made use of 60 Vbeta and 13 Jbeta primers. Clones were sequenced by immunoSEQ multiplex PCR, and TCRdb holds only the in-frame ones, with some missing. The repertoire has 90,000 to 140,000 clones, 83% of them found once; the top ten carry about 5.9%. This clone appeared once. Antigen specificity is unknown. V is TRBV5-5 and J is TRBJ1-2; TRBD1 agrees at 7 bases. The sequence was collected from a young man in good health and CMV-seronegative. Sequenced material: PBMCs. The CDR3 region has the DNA TGTGCCAGCAGCTTACAGGGGATTCGCTATGGCTACACCTTC. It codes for CASSLQGIRYGYTF.